The 5 T cell receptor beta chains reported below all come from one sample, sequenced in a study of blood T cells in healthy people across ages. Alongside a J-beta primer mix, a sample-barcoded 5' primer served in a second PCR lasting 7 to 11 cycles. Via MiXCR, TCRdb re-called the 5' RACE reads, giving one row per CDR3 protein. The profile covers 800,000 to 950,000 distinct CDR3 sequences, with about 28% appearing a single time and roughly 10% taken by the ten largest. In addition, the sample was reused for a study of T cells of mothers and their children.

Sequenced material: blood. Receptors were obtained from a woman aged 35 to 49 in good health.

In its sample, this clonotype was seen a few times. This chain joins TRBV4-2 and TRBJ1-1; D remains unclear. Germline CDR1 LGHNA, CDR2 YNFKEQ. The V end lost 0 bases, the J end lost 5 bases, and 10 bases lay between the germline ends. CDR3 length: 14 amino acids. The CDR3 bases are TGTGCCAGCAGCCAAGAGGCACATACGACTGAAGCTTTCTTT. Translation: CASSQEAHTTEAFF.

In its sample, this clonotype was seen a few times. The V gene is TRBV4-3, the J gene TRBJ2-5; no definite D call. The germline V and J ends were trimmed by 0 bases and 7 bases, with 9 bases remaining between them. Germline V CDR1 and CDR2: LGHNA, YSLEER. This CDR3 region has 13 residues. Here the CDR3 reads CASSQDPFGTQYF. Written as DNA, the CDR3 is TGCGCCAGCAGCCAAGACCCATTCGGGACCCAGTACTTC.

This clonotype was recorded at least ten times. The chain is built from TRBV11-2 and TRBJ1-2; D uncertain. Trimming stripped 0 bases from V and 4 bases from J, with 12 bases between. Germline assignment: CDR1 SGHAT and CDR2 FQNNGV. This CDR3 region has 15 residues. The CDR3 region has the DNA TGTGCCAGCAGCTTAGAACCCTCGGGCTCCTATGGCTACACCTTC. Translation gives CASSLEPSGSYGYTF.

This chain links TRBV7-2 with TRBJ2-1; TRBD1 agrees at 7 bases. The germline CDR1 and CDR2 sequences are SGHTA and FQGNSA. The CDR3 covers 16 residues. The V and J ends lost 2 bases and 4 bases, in that order; junction bases with no gene match: 8. This chain's CDR3 is CASSLPSTGRYNEQFF. The CDR3 DNA is TGTGCCAGCAGCTTACCTTCGACAGGGCGGTACAATGAGCAGTTCTTC.

This clonotype has just a few counts. The chain is built from TRBV7-2 and TRBJ2-4, with a tentative D call TRBD1 (6 bases). This CDR3 spans 15 amino acids. V was clipped by 6 bases and J by 1 base, with 13 bases between them. Germline loops: CDR1 SGHTA, CDR2 FQGNSA. The CDR3 DNA is TGTGCCAGCAGGGGGGCTGTGGGGGCCAAAAACATTCAGTACTTC. It codes for CASRGAVGAKNIQYF.